This record concerns one TCR beta chain sequence. This CDR3 has 15 residues. The J segment lost 6 bases and the V segment lost 7 bases, leaving 10 bases of the junction unmatched. Germline V CDR1 and CDR2: LNHDA, SQIVND (reference sequence). Some clones are missing from TCRdb's copy, which holds only in-frame ones; the method was immunoSEQ multiplex PCR. The sample holds some 120,000 clones; over 55% are singletons and the top ten take 2% to 2.5%. The data originate from a study of blood T cell repertoires in COVID-19. As for the study in general: Both acute and convalescent COVID-19 samples were obtained from the United States, Italy and Spain. Sample material is recorded as cDNA or gDNA derived from T cells, B-cell-depleted T cells, or PBMCs.

Sequenced input: peripheral blood. J is TRBJ1-5 and V is TRBV19; TRBD1 matches 9 bases. The TCR was taken from a woman aged 70-85 years with acute or convalescent COVID-19. The CDR3 loop is CASTTRQGVFQPQHF. In nucleotides, the CDR3 is TGTGCCAGTACCACCCGACAGGGGGTCTTTCAGCCCCAGCATTTT. Filled out from reference TRBV19 and TRBJ1-5, the complete variable domain reads DGGITQSPKYLFRKEGQNVTLSCEQNLNHDAMYWYRQDPGQGLRLIYYSQIVNDFQKGDIAEGYSVSREKKESFPLTVTSAQKNPTAFYLCASTTRQGVFQPQHFGDGTRLSIL.